These 6 T cell receptor beta chains came from one sample sequenced in a study of T cells in localized non-small cell lung cancer. The table came from immunoSEQ multiplex PCR; TCRdb's copy has only in-frame clones and leaves some out. The table shows 1,100 or so clones, with approximately 25% occurring only once. The sequenced sample was normal lung tissue next to the tumor, obtained before any cancer treatment. These receptors all stem from a man between 40 and 69 years old with stage III squamous cell lung carcinoma.

This sequence joins TRBV28 and TRBJ2-3; D gene uncertain. This CDR3 is built from 15 residues. Germline V gene lookup returns CDR1 MDHEN and CDR2 SYDVKM. Trimming pared 5 bases from V and 2 bases from J, leaving 14 bases between. The CDR3 loop reads CASSPPSDLTDTQYF. The CDR3 DNA reads as TGTGCCAGCAGTCCCCCCAGCGACCTCACAGATACGCAGTATTTT.

The chain joins TRBV30 to TRBJ1-4; D unresolved. V lost 5 bases to trimming and J lost 3 bases, with 4 bases between them. Germline-derived CDR1 and CDR2 are GTSNPN and SVGIG (reference sequence). The CDR3 spans 11 residues. CDR3: CAWSANEKLFF. CDR3 sequence (DNA): TGTGCCTGGTCGGCTAATGAAAAACTGTTTTTT.

In its sample, this clone is large. V gene TRBV9 combines with J gene TRBJ2-7; the match to TRBD2 covers 7 bases. The CDR3 contains 15 residues. The ends lost 0 bases at V and 0 bases at J; junction bases unmatched: 3. Per the germline V gene, CDR1 is SGDLS and CDR2 is YYNGEE. The DNA of the CDR3 is TGTGCCAGCAGCGTAGCGGCGGGAGTCTCCTACGAGCAGTACTTC. Amino acid sequence: CASSVAAGVSYEQYF.

The J gene is TRBJ1-1, the V gene TRBV11-3; 9 bases match TRBD1. Germline CDR1 and CDR2: SGHNT and YENEEA. V was clipped by 5 bases and J by 8 bases; unmatched bases: 9. The CDR3 runs 14 residues. CDR3 in amino acids: CASSPTSGTGEAFF. In nucleotides, the CDR3 is TGTGCCAGCAGCCCCACTTCCGGGACAGGGGAAGCTTTCTTT.

The V and J genes are TRBV30 and TRBJ2-3; 7 bases agree with TRBD2. CDR3 size: 13 residues. Trimming removed 5 bases from V and 0 bases from J; junction bases left unmatched: 2. Germline V gene lookup returns CDR1 GTSNPN and CDR2 SVGIG (reference sequence). CDR3 protein: CAWHSGSTDTQYF. CDR3 sequence (DNA): TGTGCCTGGCATAGCGGGAGCACAGATACGCAGTATTTT.

The chain combines TRBV11-3 with TRBJ2-6, with TRBD2 as a possible D gene (5 bases). Between the trimmed V and J ends, which lost 5 bases and 4 bases, there was a span of 15 bases. The CDR3 length is 16 residues. CDR1 and CDR2 (germline): SGHNT, YENEEA. The CDR3 protein is CASSLSTRPGANVLTF. CDR3 coding DNA: TGTGCCAGCAGCCTTTCCACTAGGCCCGGGGCCAACGTCCTGACTTTC. The complete variable domain, with remaining parts taken from reference TRBV11-3 and TRBJ2-6, reads EAGVVQSPRYKIIEKKQPVAFWCNPISGHNTLYWYLQNLGQGPELLIRYENEEAVDDSQLPKDRFSAERLKGVDSTLKIQPAELGDSAVYLCASSLSTRPGANVLTFGAGSRLTVL.